This TCR beta chain appears in the sequencing data of a study of blood T cell repertoires in COVID-19. Overall study: Donors in the United States, Italy and Spain gave samples during acute or convalescent COVID-19. T cells, B-cell-depleted T cells, or PBMCs provided the cDNA or gDNA that served as material.

The V and J ends lost 2 bases and 0 bases respectively, with 13 bases between them. Germline lookup yields CDR1 MNHNS and CDR2 SASEGT. The CDR3 totals 16 residues. Authors' methods: Nucleated cell counts were estimated from reference gene primer amplification. The method was immunoSEQ multiplex PCR; TCRdb's version includes in-frame clones alone and lacks a portion of them. The DNA was the basis for D and trimming; V, J and clone size are from that table. The sample yields 150,000 to 200,000 clones, 88% seen once. This chain connects TRBV6-1 to TRBJ2-5; D unclear. The specimen sequenced was peripheral blood. The receptor comes from a man aged 60 to 75 with acute or convalescent COVID-19. CDR3: CASSESRSYYQETQYF. CDR3 in DNA: TGTGCCAGCAGTGAAAGCAGGTCCTACTACCAAGAGACCCAGTACTTC.